The sequence of this T cell receptor (beta chain) was determined in a study of Ad26.COV2.S vaccination and SARS-CoV-2 variants. Here immunoSEQ multiplex PCR was the method, and the copy in TCRdb shows in-frame clones only, minus some. The table shows 300,000 to 400,000 clones, with 80% to 90% occurring only once. The CDR3 runs 15 residues. The V and J ends lost 3 bases and 9 bases respectively, with 15 bases between them. Germline V CDR1 and CDR2: KGHSH, LQKENI. Treatment defined: roughly 19 received Ad26.COV2.S at low or high dose, single or two shots; roughly five received placebo; per-sample allocation not given. Sampling was performed 63 days after the first vaccine or placebo injection.

This rearrangement joins TRBV18 to TRBJ1-6; D is perhaps TRBD1 (5 bases). This specimen consisted of peripheral blood, obtained in a trial of Ad26.COV2.S vaccine versus placebo. The sequence came from a person between 18 and 65 years old who received the Ad26.COV2.S COVID-19 vaccine or a placebo. The CDR3 DNA reads TGTGCCAGCTCACCGAATCAGGGCCAGGGTTCACCCCTCCACTTT. It encodes CASSPNQGQGSPLHF.